This T cell receptor (beta chain) is drawn from a study of blood T cell repertoires in COVID-19. About the study: Collection of acute and convalescent COVID-19 samples took place in the United States, Italy and Spain. From T cells, B-cell-depleted T cells, or PBMCs came the material, which was cDNA or gDNA.

In Seattle, patients joined the study during active infection and were tracked longitudinally. Authors' analysis steps: Amplification of reference gene primers was used by the study to estimate nucleated cell counts. The method was immunoSEQ multiplex PCR; TCRdb's version includes in-frame clones alone and lacks a portion of them. V and J calls plus clone size are reproduced from that table; the DNA served to infer D and trimming. The table shows some 360,000 clones, with more than 70% occurring only once. CDR3 length: 12 residues. The V call is TRBV21-1, the J call TRBJ1-6; TRBD1 is the table's D call and was not checked against the DNA. TRBV21-1 is listed as a pseudogene. The receptor's source is a woman aged 55-70 years with COVID-19, enrolled during active disease. The sequencing input was peripheral blood. CDR3: CASSTAPSPLHF. As DNA, the CDR3 is TGTGCCAGCAGTACAGCTCCTTCACCCCTCCACTTT.